A selection of T cell receptor beta chains follows, all from one sample in a study of blood T cell repertoires in COVID-19. Assay: immunoSEQ multiplex PCR; the TCRdb copy retains only in-frame clones and omits some. In the table there are about 82,000 clones, around four fifths of which are singletons. Material: peripheral blood. The receptors stem from a man older than 75 with active or convalescent COVID-19. The CDR3 runs from the conserved cysteine through the conserved F or W. A D gene is named only where the DNA matches it firmly. Size tells how often a clone was seen (once, few, many) or the class of an expanded clone, and some rows leave it out.

d_call j_call clone_size v_call cdr3_nt cdr3_aa
TRBD2 TRBJ2-1 once TRBV7-3 TGTGCCAGCAGTACAGCGGGAGAAGGCTACAATGAGCAGTTCTTC CASSTAGEGYNEQFF
TRBD1 TRBJ2-1 once TRBV18 TGTGCCAGCTCACACTCGACAGGGGGGCAGAATGAGCAGTTCTTC CASSHSTGGQNEQFF
TRBD2 TRBJ2-2 once TRBV11-2 TGTGCCAGCAGCTTAGTAGCGGGCCCGAACACCGGGGAGCTGTTTTTT CASSLVAGPNTGELFF
. TRBJ1-1 once TRBV5-1 TGCGCCAGCAGCTTGGGGGGGCGCGTGAACACTGAAGCTTTCTTT CASSLGGRVNTEAFF
. TRBJ2-3 . TRBV5-1 TGCGCCAGCAGCTCGGCGCGTGGAGGAGGGGATACGCAGTATTTT CASSSARGGGDTQYF
. TRBJ2-1 once TRBV5-1 TGCGCCAGCAGCCTCGACAGCCTCAATGAGCAGTTCTTC CASSLDSLNEQFF
TRBD2 TRBJ2-1 . TRBV11-2 TGTGCCAGCAGCTCCGGGGTGCTAGCGGGGGGTCATGAGCAGTTCTTC CASSSGVLAGGHEQFF
TRBD1 TRBJ2-2 . TRBV10-2 TGCGCCAGCAGTCAGGTCGGGGACAGGGGACGGACCGGGGAGCTGTTTTTT CASSQVGDRGRTGELFF
. TRBJ2-3 . TRBV24-1 TGTGCCACCAGTGATTATGAGGGAACTAGCCCAAGCACAGATACGCAGTATTTT CATSDYEGTSPSTDTQYF
. TRBJ2-1 . TRBV24-1 TGTGCCACCAGCGCCGCAGGGTTCGATGAGCAGTTCTTC CATSAAGFDEQFF
. TRBJ1-2 once TRBV10-3 TGTGCCATCAGTGCCCCGACAAAAGCTAACTATGGCTACACCTTC CAISAPTKANYGYTF
. TRBJ2-5 . TRBV5-1 TGCGCCAGCAGCTTGGGTCCAGCGGGCCTCCAAGAGACCCAGTACTTC CASSLGPAGLQETQYF
TRBD1 TRBJ1-2 . TRBV18 TGTGCCAGCTCACCGTCCCGAGGAAGGACAGGGGAAGGCTACACCTTC CASSPSRGRTGEGYTF
. TRBJ1-5 few TRBV6-1 TGTGCCAGCAGTGACCCTAATCAGCCCCAGCATTTT CASSDPNQPQHF
. TRBJ2-5 . TRBV4-1 TGCGCCAGCAGCCAATCGGGGCGGGATATCAAGACCCAGTACTTC CASSQSGRDIKTQYF
TRBD1 TRBJ1-5 few TRBV19 TGTGCCAGTGAGGGACAGGGGTTAGTGCAGCCCCAGCATTTT CASEGQGLVQPQHF
. TRBJ2-2 few TRBV11-3 TGTGCCAGCAGCTTAGCGAGATGGGGCGATTCCACCGGGGAGCTGTTTTTT CASSLARWGDSTGELFF
. TRBJ1-2 . TRBV19 TGTGCCAGTACCCCAGGGCCCTATGGCTACACCTTC CASTPGPYGYTF
TRBD2 TRBJ2-1 . TRBV7-2 TGTGCCAGCAGCTTAACTAGCGGGATAGCGGATGAGCAGTTCTTC CASSLTSGIADEQFF
. TRBJ1-2 . TRBV7-6 TGTGCCAGCAGACCCCGACTCGGTTTAGGCTATGGCTACACCTTC CASRPRLGLGYGYTF
TRBD1 TRBJ2-3 once TRBV30 TGTGCCTGGATAACAGGGGCGGCAGATACGCAGTATTTT CAWITGAADTQYF
TRBD1 TRBJ2-2 . TRBV11-3 TGTGCCAGCAGCCTACAGGGGCAAGGCGGGGAGCTGTTTTTT CASSLQGQGGELFF
. TRBJ1-5 many TRBV7-8 TGTGCCAGCAGCCGGGGGGGAAGTCGGCAGCCCCAGCATTTT CASSRGGSRQPQHF
TRBD2 TRBJ2-1 . TRBV5-1 TGCGCCAGCAGCGAGGGACTAGCGGGGCTTGAGCAGTTCTTC CASSEGLAGLEQFF
. TRBJ2-4 . TRBV25-1 TGTGCCAGCAGTGAACCGATCGGGTCTGACAAAAACATTCAGTACTTC CASSEPIGSDKNIQYF
TRBD2 TRBJ2-5 once TRBV7-2 TGTGCCAGCAGCCCAACTAGCGGGTTGGAGACCCAGTACTTC CASSPTSGLETQYF
. TRBJ2-2 . TRBV24-1 TGTGCCACCAAAGAGACAGCCGGGGAGCTGTTTTTT CATKETAGELFF
TRBD1 TRBJ1-2 . TRBV10-2 TGCGCCAGCAGTATAGATGGGACAGTTGGGGGCTACACCTTC CASSIDGTVGGYTF
. TRBJ1-1 . TRBV6-1 TGTGCCAGCTCGCTGGCGGGGCGGAACACTGAAGCTTTCTTT CASSLAGRNTEAFF
. TRBJ1-1 . TRBV6-1 TGTGCCAGCAGTGAAGCAGTTGCAGTGAACACTGAAGCTTTCTTT CASSEAVAVNTEAFF
. TRBJ1-1 . TRBV10-1 TGCGCCAGCAGTGCTCGGAGTGGCACTGAAGCTTTCTTT CASSARSGTEAFF
. TRBJ1-3 . TRBV4-2 TGTGCCAGCAGCCAACAGACAGAAGTCCTAGGAGACTCTGGAAACACCATATATTTT CASSQQTEVLGDSGNTIYF
. TRBJ2-5 . TRBV27 TGTGCCAGCAGTTGGGGAGGACAACAAGAGACCCAGTACTTC CASSWGGQQETQYF
. TRBJ1-3 . TRBV30 TGTGCCTGGAGTGTACTGGCAGGTGGAAACACCATATATTTT CAWSVLAGGNTIYF
. TRBJ1-1 . TRBV6-1 TGTGCCAGCAGTGATGGCGGGCCCACTGAAGCTTTCTTT CASSDGGPTEAFF
TRBD2 TRBJ2-3 . TRBV4-2 TGTGCCAGCAGCCAAGTCCCGGGAGGGCCCACAGATACGCAGTATTTT CASSQVPGGPTDTQYF
. TRBJ1-3 . TRBV2 TGTGCCAGCAGGAGGGAGCGAAACACCATATATTTT CASRRERNTIYF
TRBD1 TRBJ2-5 . TRBV24-1 TGTGCCACCAGTGATTCCGACAGGGGAACTGAGACCCAGTACTTC CATSDSDRGTETQYF
. TRBJ1-1 . TRBV7-9 TGTGCCAGCAGCTTACTCGAACAGAGGAACACTGAAGCTTTCTTT CASSLLEQRNTEAFF
TRBD1 TRBJ2-4 . TRBV28 TGTGCCAGCAGGGCCGGGACAGGGGAAAACATTCAGTACTTC CASRAGTGENIQYF
. TRBJ1-2 once TRBV7-9 TGTGCCAGCAGCTTGGACAGCCGGGGCTACACCTTC CASSLDSRGYTF
TRBD1 TRBJ1-4 . TRBV5-1 TGCGCCAGCAGCTTGGGACAGGGGAATGAAAAACTGTTTTTT CASSLGQGNEKLFF
. TRBJ1-6 . TRBV5-4 TGTGCCAGCAGCTTGCTTCAGGGAGGTAATTCACCCCTCCACTTT CASSLLQGGNSPLHF
. TRBJ2-3 . TRBV7-3 TGTGCCAGCAGCCAGACTGGGGCTTCAGATACGCAGTATTTT CASSQTGASDTQYF
. TRBJ1-5 . TRBV6-5 TGTGCCAGCAGAAAGGACGGAGGATTCAATCAGCCCCAGCATTTT CASRKDGGFNQPQHF
TRBD1 TRBJ2-1 . TRBV9 TGTGCCAGCAGCGTACCAGGGGGTCCCTACAATGAGCAGTTCTTC CASSVPGGPYNEQFF
TRBD1 TRBJ1-2 many TRBV19 TGTGCCAGTAGCCTGACAGGGTTTTATGGCTACACCTTC CASSLTGFYGYTF
TRBD1 TRBJ2-6 . TRBV5-6 TGTGCCAGCAGCTTATTACAGGGGGCGGGTGTCCTGACTTTC CASSLLQGAGVLTF
. TRBJ1-3 few TRBV19 TGTGCCAGTAGCAAGCAGGGAAGCTCTGGAAACACCATATATTTT CASSKQGSSGNTIYF
TRBD2 TRBJ2-5 . TRBV3-1/TRBV3-2 TGTGCCAGCAGCCAAGAGGCTCTAGCGGGGGGGCTAGGGGAGACCCAGTACTTC CASSQEALAGGLGETQYF
TRBD2 TRBJ2-5 . TRBV19 TGTGCCAGTAGACTGACTAGCGTGCCGGGAGAGACCCAGTACTTC CASRLTSVPGETQYF
TRBD1 TRBJ2-2 . TRBV6-1 TGTGCCAGCAGTGAGGCCAGGGGGATCGGGGAGCTGTTTTTT CASSEARGIGELFF
TRBD2 TRBJ2-3 . TRBV5-4 TGTGCCAGCAGGGCCTTAGCGGGAGCCTACACAGATACGCAGTATTTT CASRALAGAYTDTQYF
. TRBJ2-5 few TRBV27 TGTGCCAGCAGCCGAGCGACAGTGGGAGAGACCCAGTACTTC CASSRATVGETQYF
TRBD1 TRBJ1-6 . TRBV9 TGTGCCAGCAGCGTAGAGGGGGCATATTCACCCCTCCACTTT CASSVEGAYSPLHF